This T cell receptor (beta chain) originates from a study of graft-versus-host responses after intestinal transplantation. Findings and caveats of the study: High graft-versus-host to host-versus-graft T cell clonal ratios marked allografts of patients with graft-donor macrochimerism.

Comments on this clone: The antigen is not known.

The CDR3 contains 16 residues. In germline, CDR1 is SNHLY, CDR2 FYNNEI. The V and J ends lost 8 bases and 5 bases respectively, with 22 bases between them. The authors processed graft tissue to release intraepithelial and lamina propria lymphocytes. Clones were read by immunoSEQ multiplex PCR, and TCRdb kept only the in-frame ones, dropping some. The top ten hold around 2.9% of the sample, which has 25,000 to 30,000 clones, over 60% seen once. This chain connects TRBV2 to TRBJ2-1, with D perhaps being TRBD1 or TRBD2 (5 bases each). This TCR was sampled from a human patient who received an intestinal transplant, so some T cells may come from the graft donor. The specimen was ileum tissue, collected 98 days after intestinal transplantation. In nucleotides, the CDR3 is TGTGCCAGCTTCGGACGGGGCGTTTTCGATGACAATGAGCAGTTCTTC. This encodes CASFGRGVFDDNEQFF.